A single sample is the source of the 5 T cell receptor beta chains below, sequenced in a study of shared clonotypes between healthy human individuals. Clones were sequenced by immunoSEQ multiplex PCR, and TCRdb holds only the in-frame ones, with some missing. The table lists 2 million to 3 million clones, 90% to 95% of them singletons. The sequenced material came from naive CD4+ T cells from PBMCs. Specified subset: CD45RA+ positively selected. The source of these receptors is a man aged 18 to 29 in good health. Some clones in this sample may be carry-over from other donors' samples.

This clone was observed a single time. CDR3 amino acids: CASSRNLGGTYNEQFF. CDR3 in DNA: TGTGCCAGCAGCCGAAATCTGGGGGGAACCTACAATGAGCAGTTCTTC. The chain carries TRBV11-2 and TRBJ2-1, with D possibly being TRBD2 (6 bases). This CDR3 region has 16 residues. The germline gives CDR1 SGHAT, CDR2 FQNNGV. Trimming removed 5 bases from V and 2 bases from J, with 16 bases in between.

This chain links TRBV28 with TRBJ1-5; D is uncertain. This CDR3 spans 17 amino acids. CDR1 MDHEN and CDR2 SYDVKM come from the germline V gene. V lost 5 bases and J 3 bases, leaving 20 bases between the germline ends. For the CDR3, the DNA is TGTGCCAGCAGTCCCGGGAAGGTGGTTCGGGCCAATCAGCCCCAGCATTTT. Translation gives CASSPGKVVRANQPQHF. Full variable domain (rest looked up from reference TRBV28 and TRBJ1-5): DVKVTQSSRYLVKRTGEKVFLECVQDMDHENMFWYRQDPGLGLRLIYFSYDVKMKEKGDIPEGYSVSREKKERFSLILESASTNQTSMYLCASSPGKVVRANQPQHFGDGTRLSIL.

The chain carries TRBV6-5 and TRBJ1-1; D is possibly TRBD1 (5 bases). Germline V gene lookup returns CDR1 MNHEY and CDR2 SVGAGI. This CDR3 has 15 amino acids. The germline V and J ends were trimmed by 3 bases and 0 bases, with 11 bases remaining between them. This chain's CDR3 is CASSYGGTMNTEAFF. The CDR3 DNA reads TGTGCCAGCAGTTATGGGGGAACTATGAACACTGAAGCTTTCTTT.

The gene calls are TRBV11-2 and TRBJ2-1, with 10 nucleotides matching TRBD2. The CDR3 is made up of 14 amino acids. With V trimmed by 5 bases and J by 7 bases, 5 bases remained unmatched. The germline V gene encodes CDR1 SGHAT and CDR2 FQNNGV. The CDR3 DNA is TGTGCCAGCAGCCCAAGCGGGAGGGCAAATGAGCAGTTCTTC. It encodes CASSPSGRANEQFF.

CDR3 amino acids: CASSWRSTLVEILSYEQYF. CDR3 sequence (DNA): TGTGCCAGCAGCTGGAGATCCACACTGGTAGAAATTCTTTCGTACGAGCAGTACTTC. The chain links TRBV5-4 to TRBJ2-7; D is unresolved. Trimming removed 3 bases at V and 4 bases at J, with 29 bases between. CDR1 and CDR2 from the germline V gene are SGHNT and YYREEE (reference sequence). The CDR3 contains 19 residues. Drawing the rest from reference TRBV5-4 and TRBJ2-7, the complete variable domain is ETGVTQSPTHLIKTRGQQVTLRCSSQSGHNTVSWYQQALGQGPQFIFQYYREEENGRGNFPPRFSGLQFPNYSSELNVNALELDDSALYLCASSWRSTLVEILSYEQYFGPGTRLTVT.